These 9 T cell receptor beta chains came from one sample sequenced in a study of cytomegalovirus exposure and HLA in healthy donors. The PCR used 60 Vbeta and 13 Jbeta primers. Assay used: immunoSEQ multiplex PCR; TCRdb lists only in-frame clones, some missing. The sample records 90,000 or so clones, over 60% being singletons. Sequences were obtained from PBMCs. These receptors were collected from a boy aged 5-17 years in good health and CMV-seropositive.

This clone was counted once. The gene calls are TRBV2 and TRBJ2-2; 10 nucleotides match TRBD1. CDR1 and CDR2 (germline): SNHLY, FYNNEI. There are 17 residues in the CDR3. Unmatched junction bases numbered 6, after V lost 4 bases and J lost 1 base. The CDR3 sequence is CASSVPGQGRNTGELFF. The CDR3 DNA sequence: TGTGCCAGCAGTGTCCCGGGACAGGGGAGGAACACCGGGGAGCTGTTTTTT.

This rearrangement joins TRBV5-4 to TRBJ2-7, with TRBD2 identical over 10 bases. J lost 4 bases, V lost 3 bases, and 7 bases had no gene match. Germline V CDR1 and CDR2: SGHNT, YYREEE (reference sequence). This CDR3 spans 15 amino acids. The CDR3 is CASSWGSSGSYEQYF. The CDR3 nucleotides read TGTGCCAGCAGCTGGGGGTCTAGCGGGAGTTACGAGCAGTACTTC.

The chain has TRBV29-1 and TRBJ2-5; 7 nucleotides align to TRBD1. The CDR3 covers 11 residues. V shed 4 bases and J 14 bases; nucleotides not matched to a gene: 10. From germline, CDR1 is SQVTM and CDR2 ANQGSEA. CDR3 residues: CSVAQGDRAYF. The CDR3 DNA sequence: TGCAGCGTTGCTCAGGGAGACAGGGCCTACTTC. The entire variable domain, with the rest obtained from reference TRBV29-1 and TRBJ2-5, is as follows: SAVISQKPSRDICQRGTSLTIQCQVDSQVTMMFWYRQQPGQSLTLIATANQGSEATYESGFVIDKFPISRPNLTFSTLTVSNMSPEDSSIYLCSVAQGDRAYFGPGTRLLVL.

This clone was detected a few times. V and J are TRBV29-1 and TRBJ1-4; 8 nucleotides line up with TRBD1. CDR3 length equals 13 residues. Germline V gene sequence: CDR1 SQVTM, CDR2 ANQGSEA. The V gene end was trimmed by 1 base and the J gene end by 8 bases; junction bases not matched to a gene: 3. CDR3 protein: CSVEGTGREKLFF. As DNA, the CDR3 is TGCAGCGTTGAAGGGACAGGGAGGGAAAAACTGTTTTTT.

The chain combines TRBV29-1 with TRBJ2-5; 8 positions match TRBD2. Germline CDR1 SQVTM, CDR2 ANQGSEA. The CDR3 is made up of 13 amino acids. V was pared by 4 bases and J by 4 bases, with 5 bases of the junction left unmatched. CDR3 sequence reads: CSVVIAGGETQYF. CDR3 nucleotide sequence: TGCAGCGTTGTAATCGCGGGAGGAGAGACCCAGTACTTC.

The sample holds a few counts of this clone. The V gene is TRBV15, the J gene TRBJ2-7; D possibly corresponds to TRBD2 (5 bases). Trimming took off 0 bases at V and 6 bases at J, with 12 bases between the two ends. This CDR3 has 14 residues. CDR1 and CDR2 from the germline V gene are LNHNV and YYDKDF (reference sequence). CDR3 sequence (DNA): TGTGCCACCAGCAGAGAACTAGGAGGCTCCGAGCAGTACTTC. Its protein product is CATSRELGGSEQYF.

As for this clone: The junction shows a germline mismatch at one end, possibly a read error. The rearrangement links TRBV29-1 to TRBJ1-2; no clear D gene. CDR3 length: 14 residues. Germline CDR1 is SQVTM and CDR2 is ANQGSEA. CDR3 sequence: CSVDPGNLNYGYPF. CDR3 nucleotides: TGCAGCGTTGATCCGGGGAACCTTAACTATGGCTACCCCTTC. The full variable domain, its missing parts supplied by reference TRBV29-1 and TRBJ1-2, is SAVISQKPSRDICQRGTSLTIQCQVDSQVTMMFWYRQQPGQSLTLIATANQGSEATYESGFVIDKFPISRPNLTFSTLTVSNMSPEDSSIYLCSVDPGNLNYGYPFGSGTRLTVV.

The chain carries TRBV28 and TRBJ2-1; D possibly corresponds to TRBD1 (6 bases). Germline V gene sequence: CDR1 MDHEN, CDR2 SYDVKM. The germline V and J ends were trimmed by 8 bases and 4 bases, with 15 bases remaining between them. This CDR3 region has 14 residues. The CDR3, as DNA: TGTGCCAGCTGGGCGGACAGTTTATACAATGAGCAGTTCTTC. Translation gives CASWADSLYNEQFF. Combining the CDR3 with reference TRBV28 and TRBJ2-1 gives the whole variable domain DVKVTQSSRYLVKRTGEKVFLECVQDMDHENMFWYRQDPGLGLRLIYFSYDVKMKEKGDIPEGYSVSREKKERFSLILESASTNQTSMYLCASWADSLYNEQFFGPGTRLTVL.

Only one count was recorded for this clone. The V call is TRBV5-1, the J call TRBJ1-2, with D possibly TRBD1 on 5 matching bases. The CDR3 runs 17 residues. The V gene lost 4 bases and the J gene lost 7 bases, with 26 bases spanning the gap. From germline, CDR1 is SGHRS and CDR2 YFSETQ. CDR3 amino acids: CASSPAALASGGSGYTF. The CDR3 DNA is TGCGCCAGCAGCCCCGCCGCTTTGGCCTCCGGGGGGTCTGGCTACACCTTC. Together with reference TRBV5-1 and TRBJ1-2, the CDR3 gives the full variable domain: KAGVTQTPRYLIKTRGQQVTLSCSPISGHRSVSWYQQTPGQGLQFLFEYFSETQRNKGNFPGRFSGRQFSNSRSEMNVSTLELGDSALYLCASSPAALASGGSGYTFGSGTRLTVV.